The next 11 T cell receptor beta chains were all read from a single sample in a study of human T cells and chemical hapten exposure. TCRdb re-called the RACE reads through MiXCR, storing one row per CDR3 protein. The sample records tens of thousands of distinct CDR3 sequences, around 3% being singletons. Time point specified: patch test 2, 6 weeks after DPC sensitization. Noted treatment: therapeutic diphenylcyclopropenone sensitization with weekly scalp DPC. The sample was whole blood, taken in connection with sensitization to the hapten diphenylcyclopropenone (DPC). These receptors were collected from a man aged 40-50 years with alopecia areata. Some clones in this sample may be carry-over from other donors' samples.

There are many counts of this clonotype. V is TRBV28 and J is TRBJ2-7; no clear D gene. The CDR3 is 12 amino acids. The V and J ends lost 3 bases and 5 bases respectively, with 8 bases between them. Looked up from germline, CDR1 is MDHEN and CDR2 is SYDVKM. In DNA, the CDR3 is TGTGCCAGCAGTTTCCGTTGGCACGAGCAGTACTTC. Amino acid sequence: CASSFRWHEQYF.

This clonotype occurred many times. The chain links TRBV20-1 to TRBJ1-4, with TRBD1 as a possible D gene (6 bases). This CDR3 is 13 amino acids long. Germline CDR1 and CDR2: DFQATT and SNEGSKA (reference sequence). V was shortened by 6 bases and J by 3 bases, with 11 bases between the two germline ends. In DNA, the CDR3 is TGCAGTGCCACACAGGGAGCTAATGAAAAACTGTTTTTT. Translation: CSATQGANEKLFF.

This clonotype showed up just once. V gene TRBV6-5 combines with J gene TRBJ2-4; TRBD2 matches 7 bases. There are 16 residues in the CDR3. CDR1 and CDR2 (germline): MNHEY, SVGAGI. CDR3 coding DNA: TGTGAAAGAAGTAAAATAGAGGGGAGGGAGGTAAACATTCAGTACTTC. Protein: CERSKIEGREVNIQYF.

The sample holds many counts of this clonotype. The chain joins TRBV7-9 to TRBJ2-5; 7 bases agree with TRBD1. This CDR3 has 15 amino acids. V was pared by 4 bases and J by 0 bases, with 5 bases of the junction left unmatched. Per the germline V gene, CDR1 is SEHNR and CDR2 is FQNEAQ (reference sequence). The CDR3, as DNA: TGTGCCAGCAGCTCCCGGGACAGCTACCAAGAGACCCAGTACTTC. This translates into CASSSRDSYQETQYF.

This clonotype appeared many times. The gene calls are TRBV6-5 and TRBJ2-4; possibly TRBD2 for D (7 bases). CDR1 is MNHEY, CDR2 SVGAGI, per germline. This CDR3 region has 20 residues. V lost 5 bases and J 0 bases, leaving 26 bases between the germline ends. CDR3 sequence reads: CASSLGVAKGGGLAKNIQYF. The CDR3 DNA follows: TGTGCCAGCAGTCTGGGAGTAGCGAAGGGAGGGGGTCTAGCCAAAAACATTCAGTACTTC.

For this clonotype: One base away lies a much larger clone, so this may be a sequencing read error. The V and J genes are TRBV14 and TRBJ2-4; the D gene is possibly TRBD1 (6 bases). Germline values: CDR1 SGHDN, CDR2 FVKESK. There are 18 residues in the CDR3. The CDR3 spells CASSQERGNRVNKNIQNF. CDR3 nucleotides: TGTGCCAGCAGCCAAGAAAGAGGAAACAGGGTAAACAAAAACATTCAGAACTTC. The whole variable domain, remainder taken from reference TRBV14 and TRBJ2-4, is EAGVTQFPSHSVIEKGQTVTLRCDPISGHDNLYWYRRVMGKEIKFLLHFVKESKQDESGMPNNRFLAERTGGTYSTLKVQPAELEDSGVYFCASSQERGNRVNKNIQNFGAGTRLSVL.

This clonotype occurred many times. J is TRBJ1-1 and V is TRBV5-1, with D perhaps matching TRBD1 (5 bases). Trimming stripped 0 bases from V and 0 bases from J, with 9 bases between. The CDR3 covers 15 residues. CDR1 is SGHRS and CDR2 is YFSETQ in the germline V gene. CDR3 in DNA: TGCGCCAGCAGCTTGGCTCTGGGGGTGAACACTGAAGCTTTCTTT. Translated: CASSLALGVNTEAFF.

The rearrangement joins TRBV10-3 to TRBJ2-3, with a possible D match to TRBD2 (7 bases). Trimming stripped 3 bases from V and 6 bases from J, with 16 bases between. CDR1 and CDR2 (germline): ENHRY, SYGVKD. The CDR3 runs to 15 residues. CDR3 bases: TGTGCCATCAGTGAATGGGCGGGGGCTGTTGATACGCAGTATTTT. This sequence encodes CAISEWAGAVDTQYF.

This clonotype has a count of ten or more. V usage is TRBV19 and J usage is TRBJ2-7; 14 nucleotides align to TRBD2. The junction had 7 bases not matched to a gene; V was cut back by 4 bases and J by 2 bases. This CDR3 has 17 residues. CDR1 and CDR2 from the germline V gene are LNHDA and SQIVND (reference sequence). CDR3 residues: CASSTPRLAGGPYEQYF. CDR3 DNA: TGTGCCAGTAGTACCCCTCGACTAGCGGGAGGGCCCTACGAGCAGTACTTC.

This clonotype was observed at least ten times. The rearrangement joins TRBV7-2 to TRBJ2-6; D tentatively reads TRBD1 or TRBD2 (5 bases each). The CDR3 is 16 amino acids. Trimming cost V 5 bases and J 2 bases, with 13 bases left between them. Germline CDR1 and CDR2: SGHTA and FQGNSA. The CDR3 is CASSRDPGTGANVLTF. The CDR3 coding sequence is TGTGCCAGCAGCCGGGACCCGGGGACTGGGGCCAACGTCCTGACTTTC. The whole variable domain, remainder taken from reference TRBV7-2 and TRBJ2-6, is GAGVSQSPSNKVTEKGKDVELRCDPISGHTALYWYRQSLGQGLEFLIYFQGNSAPDKSGLPSDRFSAERTGGSVSTLTIQRTQQEDSAVYLCASSRDPGTGANVLTFGAGSRLTVL.

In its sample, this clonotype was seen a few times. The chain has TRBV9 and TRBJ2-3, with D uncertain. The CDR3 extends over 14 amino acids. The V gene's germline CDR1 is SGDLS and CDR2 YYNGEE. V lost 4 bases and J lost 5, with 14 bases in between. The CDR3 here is CASSLIPRGDTQYF. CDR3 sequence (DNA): TGTGCCAGCAGCCTCATTCCCCGAGGAGATACGCAGTATTTT.